The rows below give T cell receptor beta chains drawn from one sample of a study of blood T cell repertoires in COVID-19. Profiling relied on immunoSEQ multiplex PCR, and the TCRdb table lists in-frame clones only, not all of them. This table has 200,000 to 250,000 clones, 70% to 85% appearing once. The material sequenced was PBMCs or T cells enriched from blood (not recorded which). These receptor sequences come from a woman aged 60-75 years who had recovered from COVID-19. Both conserved end residues are part of each CDR3. The D gene is left open where the match is weak. The listing skips clone size in some rows; elsewhere it reads once, few, many or a size class.

j_gene: TRBJ2-1
abundance: .
d_gene: .
v_gene: TRBV11-3
CDR3nt: TGTGCCAGCAGCTCGGGACTCTACAATGAGCAGTTCTTC
CDR3aa: CASSSGLYNEQFF

j_gene: TRBJ1-1
abundance: .
d_gene: TRBD1
v_gene: TRBV6-5
CDR3nt: TGTGCCAGCAGCCCCTCGAGGGGGCCGGGTACTGAAGCTTTCTTT
CDR3aa: CASSPSRGPGTEAFF

j_gene: TRBJ1-5
abundance: once
d_gene: .
v_gene: TRBV19
CDR3nt: TGTGCCAGTACAGGAAAGTTCATTCAGCCCCAGCATTTT
CDR3aa: CASTGKFIQPQHF

j_gene: TRBJ1-2
abundance: few
d_gene: TRBD1
v_gene: TRBV28
CDR3nt: TGTGCCAGCAGTAAGCAGGGACAGGCTGTCTATGGCTACACCTTC
CDR3aa: CASSKQGQAVYGYTF

j_gene: TRBJ2-3
abundance: .
d_gene: TRBD2
v_gene: TRBV5-4
CDR3nt: TGTGCCAGCAGCTTGGCGAGCGGGGGGCTCACAGATACGCAGTATTTT
CDR3aa: CASSLASGGLTDTQYF

j_gene: TRBJ1-2
abundance: .
d_gene: .
v_gene: TRBV5-4
CDR3nt: TGTGCCAGCAGCTTGGGCAGGGCGGATGGCTACACCTTC
CDR3aa: CASSLGRADGYTF

j_gene: TRBJ2-7
abundance: once
d_gene: .
v_gene: TRBV4-3
CDR3nt: TGCGCCAGCAGCCAAGGGGGGGACAGAGCCTACGAGCAGTACTTC
CDR3aa: CASSQGGDRAYEQYF

j_gene: TRBJ2-3
abundance: .
d_gene: .
v_gene: TRBV7-3
CDR3nt: TGTGCCAGCAGCTTAGGGACTTCGAATACGCAGTATTTT
CDR3aa: CASSLGTSNTQYF

j_gene: TRBJ2-2
abundance: few
d_gene: .
v_gene: TRBV2
CDR3nt: TGTGCCAGCAGTCCTCAACAGCCCGACACCGGGGAGCTGTTTTTT
CDR3aa: CASSPQQPDTGELFF

j_gene: TRBJ2-7
abundance: .
d_gene: .
v_gene: TRBV7-9
CDR3nt: TGTGCCAGCAGCTTAGACGGCAGGGACTACGAGCAGTACTTC
CDR3aa: CASSLDGRDYEQYF

j_gene: TRBJ2-7
abundance: .
d_gene: .
v_gene: TRBV19
CDR3nt: TGTGCCAGTAGTAAGCAGGGTGACCCTGTCCCGCAGTACTTC
CDR3aa: CASSKQGDPVPQYF

j_gene: TRBJ2-7
abundance: .
d_gene: .
v_gene: TRBV29-1
CDR3nt: TGCAGCGTTGAAGACAGGAATCCCCCTATCTACGAGCAGTACTTC
CDR3aa: CSVEDRNPPIYEQYF

j_gene: TRBJ2-1
abundance: .
d_gene: .
v_gene: TRBV15
CDR3nt: TGTGCCACCAGCAGAGGGGCTTTCTACAATGAGCAGTTCTTC
CDR3aa: CATSRGAFYNEQFF

j_gene: TRBJ2-1
abundance: .
d_gene: TRBD1
v_gene: TRBV5-1
CDR3nt: TGCGCCAGCAGCCCCTTGACAGGGCCGGGCTCCTACAATGAGCAGTTCTTC
CDR3aa: CASSPLTGPGSYNEQFF

j_gene: TRBJ2-5
abundance: .
d_gene: .
v_gene: TRBV11-2
CDR3nt: TGTGCCAGCAGCTTCAACGGGCAAGAGACCCAGTACTTC
CDR3aa: CASSFNGQETQYF

j_gene: TRBJ1-5
abundance: .
d_gene: .
v_gene: TRBV6-4
CDR3nt: TGTGCCAGCAGTGCTTGGGGGGGTCTGCCCCAGCATTTT
CDR3aa: CASSAWGGLPQHF

j_gene: TRBJ1-3
abundance: .
d_gene: .
v_gene: TRBV2
CDR3nt: TGTGCCAGCAGCCAGGGTACTGCTGGAAACACCATATATTTT
CDR3aa: CASSQGTAGNTIYF

j_gene: TRBJ2-3
abundance: .
d_gene: .
v_gene: TRBV7-8
CDR3nt: TGTGCCAGCAGCTTACAGGGGTACACCACAGATACGCAGTATTTT
CDR3aa: CASSLQGYTTDTQYF

j_gene: TRBJ2-3
abundance: .
d_gene: .
v_gene: TRBV5-4
CDR3nt: TGTGCCAGCAGCTTTTATCCAGATACGCAGTATTTT
CDR3aa: CASSFYPDTQYF

j_gene: TRBJ2-2
abundance: .
d_gene: TRBD1
v_gene: TRBV2
CDR3nt: TGTGCCAGCAGTGATTGGCGGGACAGGGACGAGGGTGGGCTGTTTTTT
CDR3aa: CASSDWRDRDEGGLFF

j_gene: TRBJ1-2
abundance: .
d_gene: .
v_gene: TRBV18
CDR3nt: TGTGCCAGCTCACCGGCCGTTCTCGACTATGGCTACACCTTC
CDR3aa: CASSPAVLDYGYTF

j_gene: TRBJ1-3
abundance: .
d_gene: .
v_gene: TRBV3-1/TRBV3-2
CDR3nt: TGTGCCAGCAGCCAAATTACAGCTGTCTCTGGAAACACCATATATTTT
CDR3aa: CASSQITAVSGNTIYF

j_gene: TRBJ2-3
abundance: .
d_gene: TRBD2
v_gene: TRBV6-2/TRBV6-3
CDR3nt: TGTGCCAGCAGCTCGGGTTCTAGCGGGGTTAGCACAGATACGCAGTATTTT
CDR3aa: CASSSGSSGVSTDTQYF

j_gene: TRBJ2-1
abundance: .
d_gene: TRBD1
v_gene: TRBV28
CDR3nt: TGTGCCAGCAGCCCGGGACAGACCCGCAATGAGCAGTTCTTC
CDR3aa: CASSPGQTRNEQFF

j_gene: TRBJ1-3
abundance: .
d_gene: .
v_gene: TRBV24-1
CDR3nt: TGTGCCACCATTCCCGTCGGGGTAAACACCATATATTTT
CDR3aa: CATIPVGVNTIYF

j_gene: TRBJ1-2
abundance: .
d_gene: .
v_gene: TRBV19
CDR3nt: TGTGCCAGTAGTATTCGGCCTAGTTCGAACAGGGCCACCTTC
CDR3aa: CASSIRPSSNRATF

j_gene: TRBJ2-1
abundance: .
d_gene: .
v_gene: TRBV4-2
CDR3nt: TGTGCCAGCAGCCAAGTAGCAAGCTATGAGCAGTTCTTC
CDR3aa: CASSQVASYEQFF

j_gene: TRBJ2-7
abundance: .
d_gene: TRBD2
v_gene: TRBV10-3
CDR3nt: TGTGCTTCCGGGGGGACGGGCGAGCAGTACTTC
CDR3aa: CASGGTGEQYF

j_gene: TRBJ2-3
abundance: once
d_gene: TRBD2
v_gene: TRBV9
CDR3nt: TGTGCCAGCAGTGCCGGGGGGAGCACAGATACGCAGTATTTT
CDR3aa: CASSAGGSTDTQYF

j_gene: TRBJ1-4
abundance: .
d_gene: TRBD1
v_gene: TRBV4-2
CDR3nt: TGTGCCAGCAGCCAAGATAAGGAAGGGACAGAAGAAAAACTGTTTTTT
CDR3aa: CASSQDKEGTEEKLFF

j_gene: TRBJ1-2
abundance: .
d_gene: .
v_gene: TRBV4-1
CDR3nt: TGCGCCAGCAGCTTAGTGGAGGACTATGGCTACACCTTC
CDR3aa: CASSLVEDYGYTF

j_gene: TRBJ1-5
abundance: .
d_gene: .
v_gene: TRBV5-8
CDR3nt: TGTGCCAGCAGCTTAAGGGACACCCTAAGCAATCAGCCCCAGCATTTT
CDR3aa: CASSLRDTLSNQPQHF

j_gene: TRBJ1-1
abundance: .
d_gene: .
v_gene: TRBV18
CDR3nt: TGTGCCAGCTCACCTACAGGGACGTGGGGGAACACTGAAGCTTTCTTT
CDR3aa: CASSPTGTWGNTEAFF

j_gene: TRBJ2-7
abundance: once
d_gene: .
v_gene: TRBV27
CDR3nt: TGTGCCAGCAGTTTAGGCTCAGGGGCGTCCCACGAGCAGTACTTC
CDR3aa: CASSLGSGASHEQYF

j_gene: TRBJ1-1
abundance: few
d_gene: .
v_gene: TRBV11-2
CDR3nt: TGTGCCAGCAGCCTGCGAACCCAGGGGACTGAAGCTTTCTTT
CDR3aa: CASSLRTQGTEAFF

j_gene: TRBJ2-1
abundance: .
d_gene: TRBD2
v_gene: TRBV7-2
CDR3nt: TGTGCCAGCAGCCGCGCGGGACTAGCACGAGCCAATGAGCAGTTCTTC
CDR3aa: CASSRAGLARANEQFF

j_gene: TRBJ1-2
abundance: .
d_gene: TRBD1
v_gene: TRBV7-2
CDR3nt: TGTGCCAGCAGCTTGGGACAGGGTAACTATGGCTACACCTTC
CDR3aa: CASSLGQGNYGYTF

j_gene: TRBJ2-1
abundance: .
d_gene: .
v_gene: TRBV12-2
CDR3nt: TGTGCAAGTCGCTTAGCGGCAGGGACTAGCGGAGTAATGAGTCGCGATGAGCAGTTCTTC
CDR3aa: CASRLAAGTSGVMSRDEQFF

j_gene: TRBJ2-1
abundance: .
d_gene: .
v_gene: TRBV2
CDR3nt: TGTGCCAGCATTCAACAGGGTCAGGGTGAGCAGTTCTTC
CDR3aa: CASIQQGQGEQFF

j_gene: TRBJ1-5
abundance: .
d_gene: .
v_gene: TRBV19
CDR3nt: TGTGCCACAGGGCGGGGGGAAGGCAATCAGCCCCAGCATTTT
CDR3aa: CATGRGEGNQPQHF

j_gene: TRBJ2-3
abundance: .
d_gene: .
v_gene: TRBV21-1
CDR3nt: TGTGCCAGCAGCAAAGTGGGCGGGAGGATAAGCACAGATACGCAGTATTTT
CDR3aa: CASSKVGGRISTDTQYF

j_gene: TRBJ1-5
abundance: .
d_gene: .
v_gene: TRBV4-3
CDR3nt: TGCGCCAGCAGCCAAGATAACGCGGGAAATCAGCCCCAGCATTTT
CDR3aa: CASSQDNAGNQPQHF

j_gene: TRBJ1-3
abundance: few
d_gene: .
v_gene: TRBV27
CDR3nt: TGTGCCAGCAGTTTAGCAGGGGCTGGAAACACCATATATTTT
CDR3aa: CASSLAGAGNTIYF

j_gene: TRBJ1-6
abundance: .
d_gene: TRBD1
v_gene: TRBV7-9
CDR3nt: TGTGCCAGCAGCCCTCGACAGGGTCGTTCACCCCTCCACTTT
CDR3aa: CASSPRQGRSPLHF

j_gene: TRBJ1-3
abundance: once
d_gene: TRBD1
v_gene: TRBV19
CDR3nt: TGTGCCAGTTCAGACAGGGGGTTTAATGGAAACACCATATATTTT
CDR3aa: CASSDRGFNGNTIYF

j_gene: TRBJ2-5
abundance: .
d_gene: .
v_gene: TRBV25-1
CDR3nt: TGTGCCAGCAGTGACAGGGGAAGGGAGACCCAGTACTTC
CDR3aa: CASSDRGRETQYF

j_gene: TRBJ2-7
abundance: .
d_gene: .
v_gene: TRBV7-2
CDR3nt: TGTGCCACCTCGTATCAGGGATCTACCTCCTACGAGCAGTACTTC
CDR3aa: CATSYQGSTSYEQYF

j_gene: TRBJ1-2
abundance: .
d_gene: .
v_gene: TRBV19
CDR3nt: TGTGCCAGTAGAAAGAAGGGGGTTGAGGGCTACACCTTC
CDR3aa: CASRKKGVEGYTF

j_gene: TRBJ2-4
abundance: .
d_gene: TRBD2
v_gene: TRBV19
CDR3nt: TGTGCCAGTAGTCCCACATCGGGACTAGCGGGAGCCGCGAACATTCAGTACTTC
CDR3aa: CASSPTSGLAGAANIQYF

j_gene: TRBJ2-5
abundance: .
d_gene: TRBD1
v_gene: TRBV5-1
CDR3nt: TGCGCCAGCAGCCGCGGACAGGGGGGCCAAGAGACCCAGTACTTC
CDR3aa: CASSRGQGGQETQYF

j_gene: TRBJ1-5
abundance: .
d_gene: .
v_gene: TRBV6-5
CDR3nt: TGTGCCAGCAGTCTCGGACGGGGGAATCAGCCCCAGCATTTT
CDR3aa: CASSLGRGNQPQHF

j_gene: TRBJ2-7
abundance: .
d_gene: TRBD2
v_gene: TRBV4-2
CDR3nt: TGTGCCAGCAGCCAAGATTGGGGGGGGTCCATCTACGAGCAGTACTTC
CDR3aa: CASSQDWGGSIYEQYF

j_gene: TRBJ2-1
abundance: few
d_gene: TRBD1
v_gene: TRBV11-3
CDR3nt: TGTGCCAGCAGCCGACAGGGGGCAGGGGATGAGCAGTTCTTC
CDR3aa: CASSRQGAGDEQFF

j_gene: TRBJ2-3
abundance: .
d_gene: .
v_gene: TRBV5-4
CDR3nt: TGTGCCAGCAGTAAGCGGCGGGTAGGAGATACGCAGTATTTT
CDR3aa: CASSKRRVGDTQYF

j_gene: TRBJ1-1
abundance: once
d_gene: .
v_gene: TRBV16
CDR3nt: TGTGCCAGCAGCCCAGGGAACACTGAAGCTTTCTTT
CDR3aa: CASSPGNTEAFF

j_gene: TRBJ2-5
abundance: .
d_gene: TRBD1
v_gene: TRBV7-2
CDR3nt: TGTGCCAGCAGCCCGGTCGGACAGGGGGCGTGGGAGACCCAGTACTTC
CDR3aa: CASSPVGQGAWETQYF

j_gene: TRBJ1-2
abundance: .
d_gene: TRBD1
v_gene: TRBV15
CDR3nt: TGTGCCACCAGCAGAGGAAACAGGGGGCTCGACTATGGCTACACCTTC
CDR3aa: CATSRGNRGLDYGYTF

j_gene: TRBJ2-3
abundance: .
d_gene: TRBD1
v_gene: TRBV7-3
CDR3nt: TGTGCCAGCAGCAAGGACAGGGGGACAGATACGCAGTATTTT
CDR3aa: CASSKDRGTDTQYF

j_gene: TRBJ1-1
abundance: .
d_gene: .
v_gene: TRBV5-4
CDR3nt: TGTGCCAGCAGCTTGGACAGGGCGGGCACTGAAGCTTTCTTT
CDR3aa: CASSLDRAGTEAFF

j_gene: TRBJ2-2
abundance: .
d_gene: TRBD2
v_gene: TRBV6-4
CDR3nt: TGTGCCAGCAGTGCCCTACCTAGCGGGGGGACCGGGGAGCTGTTTTTT
CDR3aa: CASSALPSGGTGELFF